These 27 T cell receptor beta chains were sequenced from one sample in a study of regulatory T cells in long-lasting Graves disease. Library construction for TCR beta used iRepertoire HTBI primers and Arm-PCR of CDR3 regions. Via MiXCR, TCRdb re-called the multiplex PCR reads, giving one row per CDR3 protein. The data hold fewer than 650,000 distinct CDR3 sequences, with 15% to 20% observed a single time. Time point indicated: newly diagnosed GD, antithyroid drugs for less than 3 months. RNA isolated from PBMCs was used to make the TCR library. In addition, the sample was reused for a study of T cells in Graves' hyperthyroidism and ophthalmopathy.

This specimen was peripheral blood mononuclear cells (PBMCs), taken at new diagnosis, from a patient treated with antithyroid drugs. These receptors came from a woman between 25 and 40 years old with Graves disease.

In this sample, this clonotype turned up many times. The chain employs TRBV10-3 and TRBJ2-3; 12 bases line up with TRBD2. V trimming: 6 bases; J trimming: 2 bases; junction bases outside the gene matches: 12. From germline, CDR1 is ENHRY and CDR2 SYGVKD. There are 18 residues in the CDR3. CDR3: CAISSRLAGERITDTQYF. As DNA, the CDR3 is TGTGCCATCAGCTCCCGACTAGCGGGAGAACGGATCACAGATACGCAGTATTTT.

This clonotype was observed at least ten times. The J gene is TRBJ2-1, the V gene TRBV6-1, with TRBD2 matching over 7 bases. CDR1 is MNHNS, CDR2 SASEGT, per germline. With 5 bases clipped from V and 5 bases from J, the junction kept 15 bases outside the gene matches. This CDR3 is 17 amino acids long. The CDR3: CASSPFFGGSRNNEQFF. The CDR3 nucleotides are TGTGCCAGCAGTCCCTTTTTCGGCGGGAGTCGAAACAATGAGCAGTTCTTC.

The rearrangement links TRBV7-2 to TRBJ2-1; D is unclear. CDR3 size: 14 residues. V was cut by 3 bases and J by 0 bases, with 6 bases left in between. Germline CDR1 is SGHTA and CDR2 is FQGNSA. CDR3 region: CASSFQNSYNEQFF. CDR3 DNA: TGTGCCAGCAGCTTCCAGAACTCCTACAATGAGCAGTTCTTC.

This chain joins TRBV7-2 and TRBJ2-7; maybe TRBD2 (7 bases). Germline V gives CDR1 SGHTA, CDR2 FQGNSA. The CDR3 is made up of 15 amino acids. V lost 5 bases to trimming and J lost 6 bases, with 20 bases between them. CDR3 protein: CASSPRGGRFSEQYF. DNA for the CDR3: TGTGCCAGCAGCCCTAGGGGGGGGCGCTTCTCCGAGCAGTACTTC.

V and J are TRBV3-1 and TRBJ2-2, with D possibly matching TRBD1 (5 bases). The CDR3 is 14 residues long. V was trimmed by 4 bases and J by 4 bases, leaving 10 bases between them. The germline V gene encodes CDR1 LGHDT and CDR2 YNNKEL (reference sequence). CDR3 sequence reads: CASSPWTTTGELFF. In nucleotides, the CDR3 is TGTGCCAGCAGCCCTTGGACAACCACCGGGGAGCTGTTTTTT.

The J gene is TRBJ2-1, the V gene TRBV10-3, with a weak D call TRBD2 (5 bases). V lost 6 bases, J lost 6 bases, and 15 bases lay in between. The V gene's germline CDR1 is ENHRY and CDR2 SYGVKD. CDR3 length: 14 amino acids. CDR3 nucleotide sequence: TGTGCCATCAGCAGGACTTCGATCAGCAATGAGCAGTTCTTC. Translated: CAISRTSISNEQFF.

This clonotype appeared a few times. V and J are TRBV27 and TRBJ2-5, with D possibly TRBD2 on 5 matching bases. This CDR3 region has 12 residues. CDR1 and CDR2 (germline): MNHEY, SMNVEV (reference sequence). Trimming pared 6 bases from V and 9 bases from J, leaving 14 bases between. Here the CDR3 reads CASSFPGEPQYF. CDR3 DNA sequence: TGTGCCAGCAGCTTTCCCGGGGAGCCCCAGTACTTC.

This clonotype has just one count. The chain carries TRBV5-5 and TRBJ2-2, with D possibly being TRBD2 (5 bases). Trimming left V 4 bases short and J 5 bases short, with 21 bases between. The CDR3 loop spans 17 amino acids. The germline CDR1 and CDR2 sequences are SGHKS and YYEKEE (reference sequence). The CDR3 here is CASSLRRGIELTGELFF. CDR3 sequence (DNA): TGTGCCAGCAGCCTCCGAAGAGGGATCGAATTAACCGGGGAGCTGTTTTTT.

This clonotype was observed at least ten times. V gene TRBV12-3 or TRBV12-4 combines with J gene TRBJ2-7, with 8 bases lining up with TRBD1. V was pared by 5 bases and J by 7 bases, with 10 bases of the junction left unmatched. The CDR3 spans 14 residues. CDR3 in amino acids: CASSPGGQGREQYF. CDR3 nucleotides: TGTGCCAGCAGTCCCGGCGGACAGGGACGAGAGCAGTACTTC.

The chain combines TRBV24-1 with TRBJ2-3, with D maybe TRBD2 (5 bases). The CDR3 contains 18 residues. Germline CDR1 is KGHDR and CDR2 is SFDVKD. The V gene lost 5 bases and the J gene lost 0 bases, with 20 bases spanning the gap. CDR3 region: CATSGPTASTSSTDTQYF. As DNA, the CDR3 is TGTGCCACCAGTGGCCCGACCGCTAGCACCTCTAGCACAGATACGCAGTATTTT.

Only a few counts were recorded for this clonotype. This sequence joins TRBV5-8 and TRBJ1-2; no clear D. The CDR3 is 13 residues long. Trimming removed 4 bases from V and 8 bases from J, with 15 bases in between. Germline-derived CDR1 and CDR2 are SGHTS and YDEGEE. In DNA, the CDR3 is TGTGCCAGCAGCCAAGATCGGATTAGGGGCTACACCTTC. As protein: CASSQDRIRGYTF.

This clonotype was found many times. V usage is TRBV24-1 and J usage is TRBJ1-2, with TRBD1 matching 7 bases. Germline V gene lookup returns CDR1 KGHDR and CDR2 SFDVKD. Trimming removed 8 bases from V and 9 bases from J; junction bases left unmatched: 8. This CDR3 is 12 amino acids long. DNA for the CDR3: TGTGCCACCAAGGAGGCAGGGGGGAGCTACACCTTC. Translation: CATKEAGGSYTF.

The sample holds many counts of this clonotype. The chain combines TRBV2 with TRBJ2-3, with 7 bases fitting TRBD1. Germline V gene lookup returns CDR1 SNHLY and CDR2 FYNNEI. V lost 11 bases and J lost 5; bases outside the gene matches: 13. This CDR3 spans 14 amino acids. The CDR3 loop reads CAANKGALGDTQYF. CDR3 DNA: TGTGCCGCTAACAAGGGGGCCTTAGGAGATACGCAGTATTTT.

This clonotype occurred a few times. The J gene is TRBJ2-3, the V gene TRBV10-3; 9 positions agree with TRBD2. CDR1 is ENHRY, CDR2 SYGVKD, per germline. Trimming took 11 bases from V and 3 from J; bases not matched to a gene: 15. The length of the CDR3 is 16 residues. CDR3 sequence: CAVGLLGTSGTDTQYF. In DNA, the CDR3 is TGTGCCGTTGGACTACTGGGAACTAGCGGGACAGATACGCAGTATTTT.

The sample holds a few counts of this clonotype. The V gene is TRBV30, the J gene TRBJ2-7, with D unclear. Germline V CDR1 and CDR2: GTSNPN, SVGIG (reference sequence). V shed 1 base and J shed 5 bases, with 12 bases lying between them. The CDR3 is 13 amino acids. DNA for the CDR3: TGTGCCTGGAGTGGGTACCTATTGCACGAGCAGTACTTC. This codes for CAWSGYLLHEQYF.

This clonotype has only one observation. The genes are TRBV6-2 or TRBV6-3 and TRBJ2-3; D is unresolved. Germline assignment: CDR1 MNHEY and CDR2 SVGEGT. This CDR3 has 13 amino acids. Trimming left V 5 bases short and J 6 bases short, with 12 bases between. CDR3 protein: CASSEVRVDTQYF. The CDR3 coding sequence is TGTGCCAGCAGTGAAGTGAGAGTGGATACGCAGTATTTT.

In its sample, this clonotype was seen a few times. The chain combines TRBV7-8 with TRBJ2-7; TRBD1 matches at 7 bases. J gave up 0 bases and V 2 bases, and 4 bases lay outside the gene matches. The CDR3 spans 15 residues. Looked up from germline, CDR1 is SGHVS and CDR2 is FQNEAQ. The CDR3 nucleotides are TGTGCCAGCAGCTTATTGGGACAGATCTCCTACGAGCAGTACTTC. Its translation: CASSLLGQISYEQYF.

V gene TRBV30 combines with J gene TRBJ2-2; D is ambiguous. V was trimmed by 3 bases and J by 5 bases, leaving 13 bases between them. Looked up from germline, CDR1 is GTSNPN and CDR2 is SVGIG (reference sequence). The CDR3 length is 14 residues. DNA of the CDR3: TGTGCCTGGAGGGTCCCCTTGTCTACCGGGGAGCTGTTTTTT. As protein: CAWRVPLSTGELFF.

This clonotype was counted at least ten times. This rearrangement joins TRBV19 to TRBJ2-3, with 9 bases matching TRBD2. Germline V CDR1 and CDR2: LNHDA, SQIVND (reference sequence). V gave up 2 bases and J gave up 1 base; unmatched junction bases: 1. CDR3 size: 15 residues. CDR3 nucleotides: TGTGCCAGTAGTATATTAGCGGGAGGCACAGATACGCAGTATTTT. Residues: CASSILAGGTDTQYF.

This chain uses TRBV6-1 with TRBJ2-1; 10 bases agree with TRBD2. This CDR3 is 16 amino acids long. Germline V gene data show CDR1 as MNHNS and CDR2 as SASEGT. V lost 5 bases to trimming and J lost 2 bases; unmatched junction nucleotides: 6. The CDR3: CASSRLTSGTYNEQFF. The CDR3 nucleotides read TGTGCCAGCAGTCGCCTCACTAGCGGGACCTACAATGAGCAGTTCTTC.

This clonotype has just a few counts. CDR3 bases: TGTGCCAGCAGCTTAATATCGGGAGAATTTGAGCAGTTCTTC. Translated, it gives CASSLISGEFEQFF. The rearrangement uses TRBV11-2 and TRBJ2-1, with D maybe TRBD2 (6 bases). The ends were cut back, 2 bases at V and 9 bases at J, with 14 bases in the middle. Germline V gene lookup returns CDR1 SGHAT and CDR2 FQNNGV. The CDR3 totals 14 residues.

This clonotype was detected ten times or more. The chain employs TRBV13 and TRBJ1-5; no clear D. The V end was cut by 0 bases, the J end by 4 bases, with 10 bases between. Per the germline V gene, CDR1 is PRHDT and CDR2 is FYEKMQ (reference sequence). This CDR3 comprises 15 residues. The CDR3 loop is CASSLGRSPNQPQHF. In DNA, the CDR3 is TGTGCCAGCAGCTTAGGACGTTCGCCTAATCAGCCCCAGCATTTT.

This clonotype occurred many times. CDR3 in amino acids: CASSDKVAGKGTDTQYF. In nucleotides, the CDR3 is TGTGCCAGCAGTGACAAAGTAGCGGGAAAGGGCACAGATACGCAGTATTTT. The chain couples TRBV12-3 or TRBV12-4 to TRBJ2-3; 8 bases align to TRBD2. CDR3 length: 17 residues. The V segment lost 5 bases and the J segment 1 base; nucleotides outside the gene matches: 11.

V is TRBV9 and J is TRBJ2-3; possibly TRBD2 for D (5 bases). Between the trimmed V and J ends, which lost 4 bases and 5 bases, there was a span of 17 bases. The CDR3 runs 15 residues. Per the germline V gene, CDR1 is SGDLS and CDR2 is YYNGEE. The CDR3 protein is CASSLRGQREDTQYF. Written as DNA, the CDR3 is TGTGCCAGCAGCCTCCGAGGCCAACGGGAAGATACGCAGTATTTT.

In its sample, this clonotype was seen many times. The chain combines TRBV6-1 with TRBJ2-2; D may be TRBD2 (5 bases). The CDR3 runs 14 residues. In germline, CDR1 is MNHNS, CDR2 SASEGT. V lost 5 bases and J 5 bases, leaving 12 bases between the germline ends. CDR3: CASSQLADTGELFF. CDR3 nucleotide sequence: TGTGCCAGCAGTCAGCTAGCAGATACCGGGGAGCTGTTTTTT.

The table lists this clonotype with many counts. The chain carries TRBV20-1 and TRBJ2-7; TRBD1 or TRBD2 may be the D gene (5 bases each). The CDR3 is made up of 11 amino acids. CDR1 and CDR2 from the germline V gene are DFQATT and SNEGSKA (reference sequence). Deletions cut 8 bases from V and 6 bases from J, with 14 bases between. For the CDR3, the DNA is TGCAGTCCCGGGGCCCCCCCCGAGCAGTACTTC. It translates to CSPGAPPEQYF.

This clonotype was observed many times. This chain uses TRBV11-2 with TRBJ2-1, with 8 positions matching TRBD2. Germline values: CDR1 SGHAT, CDR2 FQNNGV. The CDR3 totals 14 residues. The V gene end was trimmed by 3 bases and the J gene end by 11 bases; junction bases not matched to a gene: 9. This CDR3 is CASSFGIQREKQFF. Here the CDR3 DNA reads TGTGCCAGCAGCTTTGGGATCCAGCGGGAGAAGCAGTTCTTC. The variable domain in full, completed from reference TRBV11-2 and TRBJ2-1, reads EAGVAQSPRYKIIEKRQSVAFWCNPISGHATLYWYQQILGQGPKLLIQFQNNGVVDDSQLPKDRFSAERLKGVDSTLKIQPAKLEDSAVYLCASSFGIQREKQFFGPGTRLTVL.